One sample yielded the 10 T cell receptor beta chains listed below, sequenced in a study of T cell responses to AZD1222 COVID-19 vaccine. This table comes from immunoSEQ multiplex PCR, and its TCRdb copy is limited to in-frame clones, with some not included. The repertoire includes tens of thousands of clones, 84% of them detected once, and roughly 10% sits in the top ten. The sample here was peripheral blood, taken on day 0 of AZD1222 vaccination. Receptors were obtained from an adult in good health.

The chain combines TRBV28 with TRBJ1-2; 11 bases are shared with TRBD1. The CDR3 runs 14 residues. The germline V gene has CDR1 MDHEN and CDR2 SYDVKM. The ends lost 6 bases at V and 8 bases at J; junction bases unmatched: 8. The CDR3 DNA reads TGTGCCAGCAGCCGTGGGACAGGGGGTGTCGGCTACACCTTC. Protein: CASSRGTGGVGYTF.

This clone is a singleton in its sample. In DNA form, the CDR3 reads TGTGCCATCGGCCCCGGGCAGGCAGCTAATGAAAAACTGTTTTTT. Amino acid sequence: CAIGPGQAANEKLFF. The gene calls are TRBV10-3 and TRBJ1-4, with no clear D. V dropped 8 bases and J dropped 3 bases, with 16 bases sitting between them. From germline, CDR1 is ENHRY and CDR2 SYGVKD. The CDR3 length is 15 residues.

The rearrangement joins TRBV4-2 to TRBJ2-2; TRBD1 agrees at 7 bases. The CDR3 extends over 17 amino acids. The ends lost 1 base at V and 1 base at J; junction bases unmatched: 6. Germline CDR1 LGHNA, CDR2 YNFKEQ. The CDR3 loop is CASSQVAGGENTGELFF. The CDR3 nucleotides read TGTGCCAGCAGCCAAGTTGCAGGGGGAGAGAACACCGGGGAGCTGTTTTTT.

The chain couples TRBV9 to TRBJ2-7; 8 bases agree with TRBD2. The CDR3 runs to 15 residues. The V segment lost 3 bases and the J segment 2 bases; nucleotides outside the gene matches: 7. Per the germline V gene, CDR1 is SGDLS and CDR2 is YYNGEE. This CDR3 is CASSAAGGFTYEQYF. CDR3 DNA sequence: TGTGCCAGCAGCGCGGCGGGGGGTTTCACCTACGAGCAGTACTTC.

V usage is TRBV2 and J usage is TRBJ2-1; 10 bases fit TRBD1. The CDR3 runs 15 residues. Germline CDR1 reads SNHLY; CDR2 reads FYNNEI. V lost 4 bases to trimming and J lost 2 bases; unmatched junction nucleotides: 2. CDR3 sequence: CASSATGGTYNEQFF. CDR3 nucleotides: TGTGCCAGCAGTGCGACAGGGGGCACCTACAATGAGCAGTTCTTC. The entire variable domain, with the rest obtained from reference TRBV2 and TRBJ2-1, is as follows: EPEVTQTPSHQVTQMGQEVILRCVPISNHLYFYWYRQILGQKVEFLVSFYNNEISEKSEIFDDQFSVERPDGSNFTLKIRSTKLEDSAMYFCASSATGGTYNEQFFGPGTRLTVL.

The rearrangement uses TRBV3-1 (or the pseudogene TRBV3-2) and TRBJ1-5, with unresolved D. CDR1 is LGHDT, CDR2 YNNKEL, per germline (reference sequence). V was cut by 2 bases and J by 5 bases, with 7 bases left in between. The CDR3 consists of 13 residues. CDR3 DNA sequence: TGTGCCAGCAGCCAATCCAGAGATCAGCCCCAGCATTTT. Protein: CASSQSRDQPQHF.

J is TRBJ2-1 and V is TRBV30, with D tentatively TRBD1 (6 bases). This CDR3 region has 14 residues. The V gene lost 5 bases and the J gene lost 0 bases, with 11 bases spanning the gap. Germline assignment: CDR1 GTSNPN and CDR2 SVGIG (reference sequence). In DNA, the CDR3 is TGTGCCTGGTCAAGGGGGAGCTCCTACAATGAGCAGTTCTTC. Translation: CAWSRGSSYNEQFF.

This chain joins TRBV11-2 and TRBJ2-5; the D gene is possibly TRBD1 (6 bases). The V end lost 2 bases, the J end lost 7 bases, and 17 bases lay between the germline ends. Germline V gives CDR1 SGHAT, CDR2 FQNNGV. The CDR3 has 15 residues. The DNA for the CDR3 is TGTGCCAGCAGCTTACTTCAGGCGCCAGGGGTGACCCAGTACTTC. Its protein product is CASSLLQAPGVTQYF.

V and J are TRBV6-5 and TRBJ1-2; TRBD1 is a possible D gene (5 bases). Trimming left V 0 bases short and J 3 bases short, with 8 bases between. CDR1 is MNHEY, CDR2 SVGAGI, per germline. There are 14 residues in the CDR3. The CDR3, as DNA: TGTGCCAGCAGTTACTCGGGCAGGGACTATGGCTACACCTTC. It specifies CASSYSGRDYGYTF.

There are a few counts of this clone. CDR3 nucleotides: TGTGCCAGCAAATCGGCCTTCGATACAGATACGCAGTATTTT. Protein product: CASKSAFDTDTQYF. The chain uses TRBV6-4 and TRBJ2-3; no reliable D call. Germline V gives CDR1 MRHNA, CDR2 SNTAGT. V shed 7 bases and J shed 3 bases, with 14 bases lying between them. This CDR3 is 14 amino acids long.